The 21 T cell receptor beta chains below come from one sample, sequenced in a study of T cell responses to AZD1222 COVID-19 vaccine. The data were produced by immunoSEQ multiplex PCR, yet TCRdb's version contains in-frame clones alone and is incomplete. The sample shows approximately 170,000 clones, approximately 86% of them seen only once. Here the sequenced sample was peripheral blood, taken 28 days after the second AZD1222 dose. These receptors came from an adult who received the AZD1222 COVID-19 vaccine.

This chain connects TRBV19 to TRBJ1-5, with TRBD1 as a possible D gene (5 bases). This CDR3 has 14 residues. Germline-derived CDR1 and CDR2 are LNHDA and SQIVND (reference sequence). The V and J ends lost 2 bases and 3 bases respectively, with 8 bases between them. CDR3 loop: CASSIRGDNQPQHF. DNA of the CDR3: TGTGCCAGTAGTATACGGGGGGACAATCAGCCCCAGCATTTT.

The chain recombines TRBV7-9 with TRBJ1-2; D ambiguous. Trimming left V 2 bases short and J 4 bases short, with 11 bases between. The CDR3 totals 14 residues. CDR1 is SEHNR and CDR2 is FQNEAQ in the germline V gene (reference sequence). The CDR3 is CASSLLSSSYGYTF. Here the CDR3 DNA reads TGTGCCAGCAGCTTATTATCCTCGTCCTATGGCTACACCTTC.

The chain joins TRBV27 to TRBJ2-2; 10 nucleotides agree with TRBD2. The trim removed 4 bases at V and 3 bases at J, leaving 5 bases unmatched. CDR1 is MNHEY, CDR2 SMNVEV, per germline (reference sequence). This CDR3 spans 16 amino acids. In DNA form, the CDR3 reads TGTGCCAGCAGTTCACTAGCGGGGCCATACACCGGGGAGCTGTTTTTT. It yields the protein CASSSLAGPYTGELFF.

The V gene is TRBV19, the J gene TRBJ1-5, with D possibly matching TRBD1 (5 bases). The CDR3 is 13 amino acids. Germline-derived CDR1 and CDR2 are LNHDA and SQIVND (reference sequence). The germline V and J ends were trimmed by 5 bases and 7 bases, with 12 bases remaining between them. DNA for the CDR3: TGTGCCAGTAGTGTCAGGGTTGGCCAGCCCCAGCATTTT. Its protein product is CASSVRVGQPQHF.

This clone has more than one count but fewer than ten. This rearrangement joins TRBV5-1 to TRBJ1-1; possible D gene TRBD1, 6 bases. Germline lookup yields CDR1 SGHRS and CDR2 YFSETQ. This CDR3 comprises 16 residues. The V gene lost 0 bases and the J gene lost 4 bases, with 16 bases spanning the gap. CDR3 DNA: TGCGCCAGCAGCTTGGGATTAGGGGGAGTTAGCACTGAAGCTTTCTTT. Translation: CASSLGLGGVSTEAFF.

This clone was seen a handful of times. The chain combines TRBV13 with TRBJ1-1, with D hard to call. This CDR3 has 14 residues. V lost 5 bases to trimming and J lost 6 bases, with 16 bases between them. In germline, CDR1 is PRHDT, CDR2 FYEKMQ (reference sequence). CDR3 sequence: CASSPPWGLSEAFF. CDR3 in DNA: TGTGCCAGCAGCCCCCCGTGGGGTTTGTCTGAAGCTTTCTTT.

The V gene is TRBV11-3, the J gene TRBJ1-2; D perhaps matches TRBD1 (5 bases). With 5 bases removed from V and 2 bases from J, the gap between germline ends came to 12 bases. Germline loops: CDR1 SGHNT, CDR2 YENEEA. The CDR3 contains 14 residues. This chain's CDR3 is CASSPLGGNYGYTF. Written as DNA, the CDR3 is TGTGCCAGCAGCCCCCTCGGGGGAAACTATGGCTACACCTTC.

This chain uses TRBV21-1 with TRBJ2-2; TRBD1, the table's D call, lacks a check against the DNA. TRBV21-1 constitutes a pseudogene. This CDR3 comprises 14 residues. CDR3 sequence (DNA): TGTGCCAGCAGCAAAGAGGGGTTCCCCGGGGAGCTGTTTTTT. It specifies CASSKEGFPGELFF.

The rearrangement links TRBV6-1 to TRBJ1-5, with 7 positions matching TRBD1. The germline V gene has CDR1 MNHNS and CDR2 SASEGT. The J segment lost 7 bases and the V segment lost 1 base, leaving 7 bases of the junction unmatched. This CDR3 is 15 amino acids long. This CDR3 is CASSEGGTGVQPQHF. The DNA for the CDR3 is TGTGCCAGCAGTGAAGGGGGAACAGGGGTGCAGCCCCAGCATTTT.

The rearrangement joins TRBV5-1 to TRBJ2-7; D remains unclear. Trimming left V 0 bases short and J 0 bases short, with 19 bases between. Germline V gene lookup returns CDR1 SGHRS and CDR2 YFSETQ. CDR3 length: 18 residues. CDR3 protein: CASSLAAGSLGTSYEQYF. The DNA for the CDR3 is TGCGCCAGCAGCTTGGCGGCCGGGTCCCTTGGTACCTCCTACGAGCAGTACTTC.

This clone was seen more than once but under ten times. In DNA, the CDR3 is TGTGCCAGCAGCCCGGGACAGGGACGGGCTAATGAAAAACTGTTTTTT. This gives the protein CASSPGQGRANEKLFF. The V call is TRBV5-4, the J call TRBJ1-4, with 9 nucleotides matching TRBD1. The trim removed 4 bases at V and 3 bases at J, leaving 7 bases unmatched. CDR3 length: 16 residues. Germline values: CDR1 SGHNT, CDR2 YYREEE (reference sequence).

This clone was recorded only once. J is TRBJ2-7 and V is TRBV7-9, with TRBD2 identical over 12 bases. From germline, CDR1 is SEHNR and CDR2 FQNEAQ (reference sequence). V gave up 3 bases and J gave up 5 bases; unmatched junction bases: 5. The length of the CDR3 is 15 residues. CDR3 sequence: CASSFGLAGTHEQYF. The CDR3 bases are TGTGCCAGCAGCTTCGGACTAGCGGGGACCCACGAGCAGTACTTC.

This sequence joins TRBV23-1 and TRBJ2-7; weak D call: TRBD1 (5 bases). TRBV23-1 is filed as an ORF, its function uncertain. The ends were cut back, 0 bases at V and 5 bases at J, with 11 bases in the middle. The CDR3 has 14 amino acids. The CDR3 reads CASSQSVQGNEQYF. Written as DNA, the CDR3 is TGCGCCAGCAGTCAATCGGTTCAGGGTAACGAGCAGTACTTC.

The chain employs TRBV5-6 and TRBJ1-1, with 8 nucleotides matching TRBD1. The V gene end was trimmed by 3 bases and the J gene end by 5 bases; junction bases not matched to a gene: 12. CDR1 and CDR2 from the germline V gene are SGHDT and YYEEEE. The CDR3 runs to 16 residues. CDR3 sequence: CASSSTGGWTRTEAFF. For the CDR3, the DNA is TGTGCCAGCAGCTCCACAGGGGGGTGGACGAGGACTGAAGCTTTCTTT.

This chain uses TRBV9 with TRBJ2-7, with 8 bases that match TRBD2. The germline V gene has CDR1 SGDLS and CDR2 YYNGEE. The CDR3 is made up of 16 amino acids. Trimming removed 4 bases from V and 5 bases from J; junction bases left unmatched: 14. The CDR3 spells CASSPAGRGGLHEQYF. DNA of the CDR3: TGTGCCAGCAGCCCAGCGGGACGGGGGGGCCTCCACGAGCAGTACTTC.

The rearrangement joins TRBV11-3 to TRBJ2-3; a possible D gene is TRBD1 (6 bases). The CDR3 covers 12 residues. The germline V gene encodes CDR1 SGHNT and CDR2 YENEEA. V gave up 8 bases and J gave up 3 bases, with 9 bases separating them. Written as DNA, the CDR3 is TGTGCCAGCGGCAGGGGAACAGATACGCAGTATTTT. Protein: CASGRGTDTQYF.

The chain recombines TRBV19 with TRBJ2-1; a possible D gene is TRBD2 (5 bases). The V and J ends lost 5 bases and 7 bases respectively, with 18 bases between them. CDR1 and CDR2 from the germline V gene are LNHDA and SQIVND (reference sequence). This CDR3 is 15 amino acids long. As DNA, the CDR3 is TGTGCCAGTAGTCTGCCAAATGGACTGGGGAATGAGCAGTTCTTC. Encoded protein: CASSLPNGLGNEQFF.

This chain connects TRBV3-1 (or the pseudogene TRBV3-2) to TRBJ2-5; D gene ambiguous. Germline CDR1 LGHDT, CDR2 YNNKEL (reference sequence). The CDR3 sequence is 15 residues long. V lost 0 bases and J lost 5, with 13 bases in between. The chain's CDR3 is CASSQDPRVVETQYF. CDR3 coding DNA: TGTGCCAGCAGCCAAGACCCCCGGGTGGTGGAGACCCAGTACTTC.

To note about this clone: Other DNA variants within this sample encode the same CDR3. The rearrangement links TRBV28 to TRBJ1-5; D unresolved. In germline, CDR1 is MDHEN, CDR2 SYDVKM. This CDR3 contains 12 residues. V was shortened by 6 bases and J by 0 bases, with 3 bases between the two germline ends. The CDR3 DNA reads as TGTGCCAGCAGGGTTAGCAATCAGCCCCAGCATTTT. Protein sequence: CASRVSNQPQHF.

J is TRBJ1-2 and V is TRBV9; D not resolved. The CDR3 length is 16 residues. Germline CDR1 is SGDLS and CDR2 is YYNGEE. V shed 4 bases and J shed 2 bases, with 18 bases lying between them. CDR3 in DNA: TGTGCCAGCAGCTCACACCTACTGACGGGGAACTATGGCTACACCTTC. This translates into CASSSHLLTGNYGYTF.

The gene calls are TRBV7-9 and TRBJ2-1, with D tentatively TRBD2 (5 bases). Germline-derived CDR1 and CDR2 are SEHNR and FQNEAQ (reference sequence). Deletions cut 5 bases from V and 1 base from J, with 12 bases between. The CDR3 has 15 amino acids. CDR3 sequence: CASSENRRSYNEQFF. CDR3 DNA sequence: TGTGCCAGCAGCGAAAACCGGAGGTCCTACAATGAGCAGTTCTTC.